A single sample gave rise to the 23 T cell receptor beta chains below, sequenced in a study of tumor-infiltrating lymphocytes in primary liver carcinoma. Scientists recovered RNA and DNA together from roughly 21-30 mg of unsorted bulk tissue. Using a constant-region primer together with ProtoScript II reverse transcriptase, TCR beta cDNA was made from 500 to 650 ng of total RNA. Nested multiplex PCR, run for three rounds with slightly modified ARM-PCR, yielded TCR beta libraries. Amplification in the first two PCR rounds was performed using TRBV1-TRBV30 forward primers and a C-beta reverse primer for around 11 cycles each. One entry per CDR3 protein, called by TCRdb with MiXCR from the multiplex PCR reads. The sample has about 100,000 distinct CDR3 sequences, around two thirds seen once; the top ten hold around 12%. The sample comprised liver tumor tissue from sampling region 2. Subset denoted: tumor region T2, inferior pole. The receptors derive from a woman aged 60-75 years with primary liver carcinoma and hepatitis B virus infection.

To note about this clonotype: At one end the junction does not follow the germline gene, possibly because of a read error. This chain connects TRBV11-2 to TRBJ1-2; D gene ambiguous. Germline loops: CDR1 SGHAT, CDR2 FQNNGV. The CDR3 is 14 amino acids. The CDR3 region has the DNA TGTGTCAGCAACTTAAGTTTAACAGCGTATGGCTACATCTTC. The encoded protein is CVSNLSLTAYGYIF.

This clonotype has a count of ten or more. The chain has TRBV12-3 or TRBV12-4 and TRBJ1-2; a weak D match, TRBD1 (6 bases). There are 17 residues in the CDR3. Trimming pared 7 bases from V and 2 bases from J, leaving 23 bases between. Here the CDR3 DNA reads TGTGCCAGCACCTCGGACTTGAGTACAGGGTACAACTATGGCTACACCTTC. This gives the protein CASTSDLSTGYNYGYTF.

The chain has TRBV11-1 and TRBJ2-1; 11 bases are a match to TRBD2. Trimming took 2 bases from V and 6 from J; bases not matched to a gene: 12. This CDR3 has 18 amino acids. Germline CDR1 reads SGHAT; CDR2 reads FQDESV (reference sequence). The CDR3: CASSLRPASGRFCNEQFF. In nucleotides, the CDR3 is TGTGCCAGCAGCTTAAGACCGGCTAGCGGGAGGTTCTGCAATGAGCAGTTCTTC.

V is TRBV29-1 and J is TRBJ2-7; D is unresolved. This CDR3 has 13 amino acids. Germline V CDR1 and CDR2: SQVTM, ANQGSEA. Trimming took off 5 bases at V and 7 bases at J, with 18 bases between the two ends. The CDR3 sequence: CSVSGQVAREQYF. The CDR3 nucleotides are TGCAGCGTTTCGGGCCAGGTGGCGCGTGAGCAGTACTTC.

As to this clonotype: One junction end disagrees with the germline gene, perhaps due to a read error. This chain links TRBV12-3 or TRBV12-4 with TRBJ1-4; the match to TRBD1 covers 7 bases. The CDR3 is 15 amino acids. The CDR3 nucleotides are TGTGCCAGCAGTTTTAAACAGGGGATGGTTGAAAAACTGTTCTTT. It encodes CASSFKQGMVEKLFF.

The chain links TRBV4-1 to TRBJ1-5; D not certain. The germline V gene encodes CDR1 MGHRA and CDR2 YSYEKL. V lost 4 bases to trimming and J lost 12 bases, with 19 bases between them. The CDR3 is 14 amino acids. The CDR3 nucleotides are TGCGCCAGCAGCCCAATAGAGACGGGTCGGCACCAGCATTTT. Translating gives CASSPIETGRHQHF.

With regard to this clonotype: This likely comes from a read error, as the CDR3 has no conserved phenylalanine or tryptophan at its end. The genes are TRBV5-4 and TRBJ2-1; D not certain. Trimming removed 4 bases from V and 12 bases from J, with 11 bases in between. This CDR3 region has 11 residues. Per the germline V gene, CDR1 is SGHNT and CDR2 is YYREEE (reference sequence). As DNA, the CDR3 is TGTGCCAGCAGCCGGCTTGAGGCGCAGTTCCTT. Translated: CASSRLEAQFL.

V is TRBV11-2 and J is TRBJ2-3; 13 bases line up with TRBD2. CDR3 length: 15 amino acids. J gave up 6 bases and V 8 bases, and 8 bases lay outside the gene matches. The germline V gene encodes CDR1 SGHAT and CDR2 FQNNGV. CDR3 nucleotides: TGTGCCAGCTGCTCGGGACTAGCGGGACAGGATACGCAGTATTTT. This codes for CASCSGLAGQDTQYF.

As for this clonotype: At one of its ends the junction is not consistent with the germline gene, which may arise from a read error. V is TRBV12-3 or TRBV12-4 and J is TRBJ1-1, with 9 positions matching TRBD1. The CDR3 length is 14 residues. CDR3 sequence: CTSSGGQGDTEAFF. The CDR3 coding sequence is TGCACCAGCAGTGGGGGACAGGGCGACACTGAAGCTTTCTTT.

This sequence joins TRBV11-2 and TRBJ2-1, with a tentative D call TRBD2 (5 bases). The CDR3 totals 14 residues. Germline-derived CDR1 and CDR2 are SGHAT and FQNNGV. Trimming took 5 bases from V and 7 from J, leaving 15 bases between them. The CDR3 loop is CASSASMAENEQFF. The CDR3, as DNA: TGTGCCAGCAGCGCTAGCATGGCGGAAAATGAGCAGTTCTTC. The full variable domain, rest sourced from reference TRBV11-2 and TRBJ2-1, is EAGVAQSPRYKIIEKRQSVAFWCNPISGHATLYWYQQILGQGPKLLIQFQNNGVVDDSQLPKDRFSAERLKGVDSTLKIQPAKLEDSAVYLCASSASMAENEQFFGPGTRLTVL.

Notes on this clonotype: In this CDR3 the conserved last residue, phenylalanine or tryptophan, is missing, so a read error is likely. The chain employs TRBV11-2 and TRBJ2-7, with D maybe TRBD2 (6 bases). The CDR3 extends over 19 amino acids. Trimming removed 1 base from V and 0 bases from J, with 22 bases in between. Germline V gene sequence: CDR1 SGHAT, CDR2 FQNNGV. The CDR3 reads CASSLVGLWGGTSSYEQYI. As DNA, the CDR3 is TGTGCCAGCAGCTTAGTGGGCCTATGGGGAGGAACTAGCTCCTACGAGCAGTACATC.

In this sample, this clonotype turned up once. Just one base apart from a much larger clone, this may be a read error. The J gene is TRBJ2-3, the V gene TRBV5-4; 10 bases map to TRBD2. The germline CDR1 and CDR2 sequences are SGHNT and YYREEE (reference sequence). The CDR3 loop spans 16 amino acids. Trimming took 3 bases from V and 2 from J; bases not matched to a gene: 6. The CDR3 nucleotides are TGTGCCAGCAGCTCGCCTAGCGGGGGTTACACAGATACGCAGTATTTT. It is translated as CASSSPSGGYTDTQYF. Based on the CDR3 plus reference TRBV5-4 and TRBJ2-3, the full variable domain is ETGVTQSPTHLIKTRGQQVTLRCSSQSGHNTVSWYQQALGQGPQFIFQYYREEENGRGNFPPRFSGLQFPNYSSELNVNALELDDSALYLCASSSPSGGYTDTQYFGPGTRLTVL.

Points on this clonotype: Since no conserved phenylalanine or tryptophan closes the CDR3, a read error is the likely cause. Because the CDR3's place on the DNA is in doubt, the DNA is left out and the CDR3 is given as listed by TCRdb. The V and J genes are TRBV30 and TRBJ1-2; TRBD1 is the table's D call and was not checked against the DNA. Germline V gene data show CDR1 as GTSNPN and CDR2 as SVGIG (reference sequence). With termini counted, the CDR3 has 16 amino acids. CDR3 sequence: CAWSVSQGVRIYGYTL.

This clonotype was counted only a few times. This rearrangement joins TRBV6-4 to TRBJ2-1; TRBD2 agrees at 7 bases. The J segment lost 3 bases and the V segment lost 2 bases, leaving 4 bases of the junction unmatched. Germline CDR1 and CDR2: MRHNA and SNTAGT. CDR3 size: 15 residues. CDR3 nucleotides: TGTGCCAGCAGTGACACCAGCGGGAACTACAATGAGCAGTTCTTC. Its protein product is CASSDTSGNYNEQFF.

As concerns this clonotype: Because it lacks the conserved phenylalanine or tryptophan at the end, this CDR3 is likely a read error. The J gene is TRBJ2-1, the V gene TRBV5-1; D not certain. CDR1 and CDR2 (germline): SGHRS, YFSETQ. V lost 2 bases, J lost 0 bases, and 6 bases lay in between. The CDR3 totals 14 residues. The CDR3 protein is CASSLGGSYNEQFS. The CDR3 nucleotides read TGCGCCAGCAGCTTAGGCGGCTCCTACAATGAGCAGTTCTCT.

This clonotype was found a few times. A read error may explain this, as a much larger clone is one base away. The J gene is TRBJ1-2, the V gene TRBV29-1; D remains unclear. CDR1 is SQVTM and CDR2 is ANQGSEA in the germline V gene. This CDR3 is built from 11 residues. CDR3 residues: CSVDGNCGYTF. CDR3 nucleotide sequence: TGCAGCGTTGACGGGAACTGTGGCTACACCTTC.

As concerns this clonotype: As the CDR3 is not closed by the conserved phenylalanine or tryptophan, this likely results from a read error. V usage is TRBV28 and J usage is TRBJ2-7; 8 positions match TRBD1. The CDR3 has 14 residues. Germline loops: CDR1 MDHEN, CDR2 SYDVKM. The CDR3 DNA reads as TGTGCGAGCACGGTGCAGGGGGCGGGGTACGAGCAGTACCTC. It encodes CASTVQGAGYEQYL.

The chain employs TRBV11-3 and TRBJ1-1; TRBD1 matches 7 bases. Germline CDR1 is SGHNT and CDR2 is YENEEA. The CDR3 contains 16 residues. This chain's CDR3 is CLSSLTPSYAQGGAFF. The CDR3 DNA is TGTCTCAGCAGCTTAACCCCCAGTTACGCTCAGGGGGGAGCTTTCTTT.

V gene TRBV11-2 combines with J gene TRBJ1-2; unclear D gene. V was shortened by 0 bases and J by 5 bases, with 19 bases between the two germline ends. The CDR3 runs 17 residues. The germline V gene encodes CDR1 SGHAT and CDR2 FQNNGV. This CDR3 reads CASSLDPIRSLRYGYTF. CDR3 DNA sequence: TGTGCCAGCAGCTTAGATCCGATCAGGTCTCTGCGTTATGGCTACACCTTC. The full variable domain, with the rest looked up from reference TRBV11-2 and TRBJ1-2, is EAGVAQSPRYKIIEKRQSVAFWCNPISGHATLYWYQQILGQGPKLLIQFQNNGVVDDSQLPKDRFSAERLKGVDSTLKIQPAKLEDSAVYLCASSLDPIRSLRYGYTFGSGTRLTVV.

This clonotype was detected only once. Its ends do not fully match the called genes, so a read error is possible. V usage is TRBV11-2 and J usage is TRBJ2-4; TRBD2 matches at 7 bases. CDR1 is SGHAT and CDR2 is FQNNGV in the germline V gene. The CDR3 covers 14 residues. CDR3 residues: CTSSSAGPKNIQYF. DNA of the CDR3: TGTACCAGCAGCTCAGCGGGACCGAAAAACATTCAGTACTTC.

The CDR3 here is CASSLWGQQSSSFF. The CDR3 DNA is TGTGCCAGCAGTTTATGGGGACAGCAGTCAAGCAGTTTCTTT. The genes are TRBV28 and TRBJ1-1, with 7 bases matching TRBD1. CDR3 length: 14 residues. Trimming at V came to 0 bases and at J to 13 bases, leaving 11 bases not matched to a gene. CDR1 MDHEN and CDR2 SYDVKM come from the germline V gene.

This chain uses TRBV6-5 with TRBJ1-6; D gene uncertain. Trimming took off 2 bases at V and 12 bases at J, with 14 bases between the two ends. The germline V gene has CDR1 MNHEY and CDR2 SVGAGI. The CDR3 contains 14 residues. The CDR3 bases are TGTGCCAGCAGTTACGGGAGCTATAATCTACCCCTCCACTTT. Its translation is CASSYGSYNLPLHF.

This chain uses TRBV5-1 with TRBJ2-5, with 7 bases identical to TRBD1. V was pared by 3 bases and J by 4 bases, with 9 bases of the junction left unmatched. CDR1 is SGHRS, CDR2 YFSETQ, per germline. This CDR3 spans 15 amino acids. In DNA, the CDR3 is TGCGCCAGCAGCTCAAGAGGGGGCAGGGGAGAGACCCAGTACTTC. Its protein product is CASSSRGGRGETQYF.